These T cell receptor beta chains were read from a single sample in a study of T cell responses to AZD1222 COVID-19 vaccine. TCRdb's table, derived via immunoSEQ multiplex PCR, lists solely in-frame clones and lacks some. This table has about 47,000 clones, around four fifths appearing once. The sample was peripheral blood, taken 28 days after the second dose of the MenACWY control vaccine. The receptors shown here come from an adult who received the MenACWY meningococcal vaccine as a control. Each CDR3 is given with its conserved first and last residue. D genes are given only for firm matches. Some rows mark clone size as missing; the rest say once, few, many or name a class of expanded clone.

length	J	V	size	D	CDR3	DNA
19	TRBJ1-2	TRBV28	.	.	CASRPNLGTPAGVTDGYTF	TGTGCCAGCAGACCAAATCTAGGGACCCCGGCGGGGGTTACTGATGGCTACACCTTC
15	TRBJ1-2	TRBV6-1	.	TRBD1	CASSDPPQGVYGYTF	TGTGCCAGCAGTGACCCACCACAGGGGGTCTATGGCTACACCTTC
17	TRBJ1-2	TRBV5-6	.	TRBD1	CASSLPPGTGNSYGYTF	TGTGCCAGCAGCCTCCCCCCCGGGACAGGGAATTCCTATGGCTACACCTTC
13	TRBJ1-2	TRBV6-5	.	TRBD1	CASSFPTGGGYTF	TGTGCCAGCAGTTTCCCTACAGGGGGCGGCTACACCTTC
15	TRBJ1-4	TRBV28	.	.	CASEAPSAVRGKLFF	TGTGCCAGCGAAGCGCCTTCGGCGGTCAGGGGAAAACTGTTTTTT
15	TRBJ1-1	TRBV3-1/TRBV3-2	few	.	CASSQAGLIWAEAFF	TGTGCCAGCAGCCAAGCAGGGCTGATTTGGGCTGAAGCTTTCTTT
20	TRBJ1-3	TRBV21-1	.	.	CASSNPRPWDRGSSGNTIYF	TGTGCCAGCAGCAACCCAAGACCCTGGGACAGGGGCTCCTCTGGAAACACCATATATTTT
12	TRBJ1-5	TRBV30	.	.	CAWSPAGQPQHF	TGTGCCTGGAGTCCCGCGGGGCAGCCCCAGCATTTT
16	TRBJ2-5	TRBV28	.	.	CASSFSQRSSQETQYF	TGTGCCAGCAGTTTTTCCCAGCGGAGCTCCCAAGAGACCCAGTACTTC
15	TRBJ1-2	TRBV19	.	.	CASSPDPGRPYGYTF	TGTGCCAGTAGCCCGGACCCGGGGAGGCCCTATGGCTACACCTTC
14	TRBJ2-2	TRBV11-2	.	.	CASSLDPPAGELFF	TGTGCCAGCAGCTTAGATCCCCCGGCCGGGGAGCTGTTTTTT
12	TRBJ2-7	TRBV29-1	.	TRBD1	CGGGTGGNEQYF	TGCGGAGGGGGGACAGGGGGCAACGAGCAGTACTTC
13	TRBJ1-1	TRBV27	.	.	CASKPGVNTEAFF	TGTGCCAGCAAGCCGGGGGTGAACACTGAAGCTTTCTTT
15	TRBJ2-4	TRBV19	.	TRBD1	CASSIWATGEDIQYF	TGTGCCAGTAGTATATGGGCGACAGGGGAGGACATTCAGTACTTC
15	TRBJ1-2	TRBV6-1	.	.	CASSEAHGGLGGYTF	TGTGCCAGCAGTGAAGCCCACGGAGGTTTGGGGGGCTACACCTTC
14	TRBJ2-2	TRBV19	once	TRBD1	CASGTAANTGELFF	TGTGCCAGTGGGACAGCCGCAAACACCGGGGAGCTGTTTTTT
11	TRBJ2-1	TRBV12-5	.	.	CASGLVQSQFF	TGTGCTAGTGGTTTGGTACAGTCTCAGTTCTTC
15	TRBJ1-5	TRBV19	.	.	CASSREGTVNQPQHF	TGTGCCAGTAGTAGGGAAGGGACGGTCAATCAGCCCCAGCATTTT
13	TRBJ1-4	TRBV13	.	.	CASSSPRGEKLFF	TGTGCCAGCAGCTCACCCCGAGGGGAAAAACTGTTTTTT
20	TRBJ2-3	TRBV21-1	.	.	CASSKGVLGPRPYPTDTQYF	TGTGCCAGCAGCAAAGGTGTTCTGGGTCCCAGGCCCTACCCCACAGATACGCAGTATTTT
10	TRBJ2-7	TRBV6-6	.	TRBD1	CASGTGAQYF	TGTGCCAGCGGGACAGGGGCGCAGTACTTC
16	TRBJ1-5	TRBV28	.	TRBD1	CASSFPPGTGNQPQHF	TGTGCCAGCAGTTTCCCCCCCGGGACAGGGAATCAGCCCCAGCATTTT
16	TRBJ1-5	TRBV7-4	.	.	CASSLNNGGSNQPQHF	TGTGCCAGCAGCTTGAACAATGGCGGCAGCAATCAGCCCCAGCATTTT
16	TRBJ1-5	TRBV15	few	TRBD1	CATSRDQSGGHQPQHF	TGTGCCACCAGCAGAGATCAGTCAGGGGGCCATCAGCCCCAGCATTTT
13	TRBJ2-3	TRBV10-2	few	.	CASSAPAGDTQYF	TGCGCCAGCAGCGCTCCCGCTGGAGATACGCAGTATTTT
16	TRBJ1-4	TRBV7-9	few	.	CASSLTGPRGYEKLFF	TGTGCCAGCAGCTTAACGGGACCCCGGGGGTATGAAAAACTGTTTTTT
13	TRBJ1-1	TRBV19	.	.	CASRPGGNTEAFF	TGTGCCAGTAGGCCCGGGGGGAACACTGAAGCTTTCTTT
15	TRBJ2-2	TRBV5-1	.	TRBD1	CASSLVGTDVGELFF	TGCGCCAGCAGCTTGGTCGGGACAGACGTCGGGGAGCTGTTTTTT
13	TRBJ2-5	TRBV9	.	.	CASSVVGGETQYF	TGTGCCAGCAGCGTAGTGGGGGGAGAGACCCAGTACTTC
16	TRBJ1-2	TRBV5-5	once	.	CASSSGFGNGDYGYTF	TGTGCCAGCAGCTCCGGGTTTGGTAACGGGGACTATGGCTACACCTTC
16	TRBJ2-5	TRBV7-8	.	.	CASSLTPGTRQETQYF	TGTGCCAGCAGCTTAACCCCCGGAACCCGACAAGAGACCCAGTACTTC
18	TRBJ2-1	TRBV5-8	.	.	CASSSGLLGFRSYNEQFF	TGTGCCAGCAGCTCCGGGCTATTAGGCTTTCGGTCCTACAATGAGCAGTTCTTC
15	TRBJ2-1	TRBV30	.	TRBD1	CAWRPPGQNRGEQFF	TGTGCCTGGAGACCCCCGGGACAAAACAGGGGTGAGCAGTTCTTC
15	TRBJ2-1	TRBV30	.	.	CAWSVMGPLENEQFF	TGTGCCTGGAGTGTAATGGGACCCCTGGAGAATGAGCAGTTCTTC
14	TRBJ1-1	TRBV5-4	once	.	CASSPEPRTYEAFF	TGTGCCAGCAGCCCAGAACCCAGGACTTATGAAGCTTTCTTT
14	TRBJ1-1	TRBV15	.	.	CATSRDPGNTEAFF	TGTGCCACCAGCAGAGATCCGGGGAACACTGAAGCTTTCTTT
15	TRBJ2-5	TRBV19	.	.	CATGGTGRGEETQYF	TGTGCCACGGGAGGGACAGGGCGAGGGGAAGAGACCCAGTACTTC
13	TRBJ1-1	TRBV2	.	TRBD1	CASSEQGIREAFF	TGTGCCAGCAGCGAACAGGGGATTCGTGAAGCTTTCTTT
16	TRBJ2-2	TRBV5-1	.	.	CASSLEVRVDSGELFF	TGCGCCAGCAGCTTGGAAGTCAGGGTGGATTCCGGGGAGCTGTTTTTT
11	TRBJ1-2	TRBV29-1	.	.	CSVEVGDGYTF	TGCAGCGTTGAAGTTGGGGATGGCTACACCTTC
15	TRBJ2-2	TRBV11-2	.	.	CASSLDPLVAGELFF	TGTGCCAGCAGCTTAGATCCTCTGGTAGCCGGGGAGCTGTTTTTT
15	TRBJ2-5	TRBV6-5	.	.	CASGTGTPALETQYF	TGTGCCAGCGGGACCGGGACCCCGGCCCTGGAGACCCAGTACTTC
15	TRBJ2-5	TRBV4-1	.	TRBD2	CASSQTLAGVETQYF	TGCGCCAGCAGCCAAACCCTAGCGGGAGTGGAGACCCAGTACTTC
15	TRBJ2-2	TRBV7-9	.	.	CASKTRVARAGELFF	TGTGCCAGCAAAACAAGGGTAGCCCGTGCCGGGGAGCTGTTTTTT
15	TRBJ1-5	TRBV19	.	.	CASSIEGGRHQPQHF	TGTGCCAGTAGTATAGAAGGGGGGCGGCATCAGCCCCAGCATTTT
16	TRBJ2-3	TRBV9	once	TRBD2	CASSVTTSGEADTQYF	TGTGCCAGCAGCGTAACTACTAGCGGTGAAGCAGATACGCAGTATTTT